This record concerns one TCR beta chain sequence. The table came from immunoSEQ multiplex PCR; TCRdb's copy has only in-frame clones and leaves some out. The table has more than 350,000 clones, roughly 89% seen once. This sample was included in a study of blood T cell repertoires in COVID-19. Study-wide background: The study drew acute and convalescent COVID-19 samples from the United States, Italy and Spain.

CDR1 MGHRA and CDR2 YSYEKL come from the germline V gene. J was trimmed by 7 bases and V by 0 bases; bases with no gene match: 9. There are 16 residues in the CDR3. Clinical histories supplied by participants themselves formed the basis of cohort assignment. This clonotype originated in a woman in her forties or fifties who had recovered from COVID-19. What was sequenced was PBMCs or T cells enriched from blood (not recorded which). V usage is TRBV4-1 and J usage is TRBJ1-1; 9 bases fit TRBD1. CDR3 nucleotides: TGCGCCAGCAGCCAAGATCTAGGAGACAGGGGGTATGAAGCTTTCTTT. Protein sequence: CASSQDLGDRGYEAFF.